Listed below are T cell receptor beta chains from one sample, sequenced in a study of T cell responses to AZD1222 COVID-19 vaccine. Sequencing used immunoSEQ multiplex PCR; TCRdb keeps in-frame clones, though not all of them. The sample includes some 180,000 clones, approximately 92% seen only once; the top ten take less than 11%. The specimen comprised peripheral blood, sampled on day 0 of AZD1222 vaccination. The receptor source for this set is an adult in good health. Both conserved end residues are part of each CDR3. The D gene is left open where the match is weak. Clone size is not always given. Where it is, it says once, few, many or a class for expanded clones.

-,TRBV3-1/TRBV3-2,-,TRBJ1-2,TGTGCCAGCAGCCCTTCTCGTGCTAACTATGGCTACACCTTC,CASSPSRANYGYTF
-,TRBV12-3/TRBV12-4,-,TRBJ1-2,TGTGCCAGCAGTTTAGAACGTGGCTATGGCTACACCTTC,CASSLERGYGYTF
-,TRBV28,few,TRBJ1-5,TGTGCCAGCAGGATCACGGGTCAGCCCCAGCATTTT,CASRITGQPQHF
-,TRBV2,-,TRBJ1-1,TGTGCCAGCAGTGCGCGCCTTAGCGGAGCGACAACACTTTCCTTGAACACTGAAGCTTTCTTT,CASSARLSGATTLSLNTEAFF
-,TRBV11-2,-,TRBJ2-5,TGTGCCAGCAGCTTAGAAGGGGGGGCTGGAGAGACCCAGTACTTC,CASSLEGGAGETQYF
-,TRBV12-3/TRBV12-4,-,TRBJ1-5,TGTGCCAGCAGCTTACAGGGTCAGCCCCAGCATTTT,CASSLQGQPQHF
-,TRBV4-2,-,TRBJ1-2,TGTGCCAGCAGCCAAACGTTACAGGGAGACGGCTACACCTTC,CASSQTLQGDGYTF
-,TRBV9,-,TRBJ1-4,TGTGCCAGCAGCGAGACCCCGGAGGAAGAAAAACTGTTTTTT,CASSETPEEEKLFF
TRBD1,TRBV7-2,-,TRBJ2-7,TGTGCCAGCAGCTTGAGCGGGACAGGGGGCGCCGGGCAGTACTTC,CASSLSGTGGAGQYF
-,TRBV2,-,TRBJ2-5,TGTGCCAGCAGTGAAGCGCTAAAAGGATCCCAAGAGACCCAGTACTTC,CASSEALKGSQETQYF
TRBD1,TRBV19,once,TRBJ1-1,TGTGCCAGTAGTCCACAGGGGAGGACTGAAGCTTTCTTT,CASSPQGRTEAFF
TRBD1,TRBV13,-,TRBJ1-1,TGTGCCAGCAGCCTTGACAGGGAGAACACTGAAGCTTTCTTT,CASSLDRENTEAFF
-,TRBV7-2,-,TRBJ1-5,TGTGCCAGCAGCCCGGGGGGGTTCCAGCCCCAGCATTTT,CASSPGGFQPQHF
-,TRBV3-1/TRBV3-2,-,TRBJ1-5,TGTGCCAGCAGCCAAGGGCCCGGGTTCAGCAATCAGCCCCAGCATTTT,CASSQGPGFSNQPQHF
-,TRBV29-1,-,TRBJ2-7,TGCAGCGTTGAAGCTGAGACAGACGAGCAGTACTTC,CSVEAETDEQYF
-,TRBV27,-,TRBJ2-7,TGTGCCAGCAGCCTCGTAGGCAATTCCTACGAGCAGTACTTC,CASSLVGNSYEQYF
-,TRBV27,-,TRBJ1-2,TGTGCCAGCAGTTTAGAAGGTCTAGCTAACTATGGCTACACCTTC,CASSLEGLANYGYTF
-,TRBV6-5,once,TRBJ1-4,TGTGCCAGCAGTTCGGGGACTTTATTGTCTGAAAAACTGTTTTTT,CASSSGTLLSEKLFF
TRBD1,TRBV7-8,-,TRBJ1-2,TGTGCCAGCAGCCCGGGACAGGATTATGGCTACACCTTC,CASSPGQDYGYTF
-,TRBV7-2,-,TRBJ1-1,TGTGCCAGCACCCTCGGGACGGTGAACACTGAAGCTTTCTTT,CASTLGTVNTEAFF
-,TRBV4-1,-,TRBJ1-3,TGCGCCAGCAGCCAAGACAGGGGAAGTCTTGGAAACACCATATATTTT,CASSQDRGSLGNTIYF
-,TRBV7-9,-,TRBJ1-3,TGTGCCAGCAGCTTAGGGATATCTGGAAACACCATATATTTT,CASSLGISGNTIYF
-,TRBV5-6,-,TRBJ2-1,TGTGCCAGCAGCTTGCTCGTCCACTCTCTGGACAATGAGCAGTTCTTC,CASSLLVHSLDNEQFF
-,TRBV30,-,TRBJ1-5,TGTGCCTGGAGTACCGACAGTTATAGCAATCAGCCCCAGCATTTT,CAWSTDSYSNQPQHF
-,TRBV15,-,TRBJ2-5,TGTGCCACCAGCAGAGATCAAGGGAAAGAGACCCAGTACTTC,CATSRDQGKETQYF
-,TRBV5-1,once,TRBJ1-2,TGCGCCAGCAGCTTGGAGGGGAACTATGGCTACACCTTC,CASSLEGNYGYTF
-,TRBV4-3,-,TRBJ2-2,TGCGCCAGCAGCCAAGTTCGTATACAGGGCCACGGGGAGCTGTTTTTT,CASSQVRIQGHGELFF
-,TRBV30,-,TRBJ1-2,TGTGCCTGGAGCCAGGGTGTCTATGGCTACACCTTC,CAWSQGVYGYTF
-,TRBV20-1,-,TRBJ1-1,TGCAGTGCTAGTTTTTCTTCCACTGAAGCTTTCTTT,CSASFSSTEAFF
-,TRBV2,-,TRBJ2-3,TGTGCCAGCAGTCCCGGGCCTAGGGGGTCAGATACGCAGTATTTT,CASSPGPRGSDTQYF
-,TRBV7-9,once,TRBJ2-7,TGTGCCAGCAGCTACGACAGAGTATCCTACGAGCAGTACTTC,CASSYDRVSYEQYF
TRBD1,TRBV7-6,once,TRBJ2-1,TGTGCCAGCAGCTTAGGGACAGGGAGAGACAATGAGCAGTTCTTC,CASSLGTGRDNEQFF
-,TRBV30,-,TRBJ1-5,TGTGCCTGGAGTGTACAGTACAATCAGCCCCAGCATTTT,CAWSVQYNQPQHF
-,TRBV3-1/TRBV3-2,many,TRBJ2-5,TGTGCCAGCAGCCAACAAGAGACCCAGTACTTC,CASSQQETQYF
-,TRBV19,-,TRBJ1-5,TGTGCCAGTAGTATACGTGTTTATCAGCCCCAGCATTTT,CASSIRVYQPQHF
-,TRBV6-2/TRBV6-3,-,TRBJ1-1,TGTGCCAGCAGTTCAATTAACACTGAAGCTTTCTTT,CASSSINTEAFF
TRBD1,TRBV7-2,-,TRBJ1-2,TGTGCCAGCAGCTTGAAGACAGGGGGCTCGAGTGGCTACACCTTC,CASSLKTGGSSGYTF